This T cell receptor beta chain was obtained from a study of OX40 agonist ivuxolimab in advanced cancers. Study-wide background: Patients with prior anti-PD-1, anti-PD-L1 or anti-CTLA-4 therapy were eligible; 35% to 45% had some. Whole-study results and caveats: Nonresponders, in some cases, also had low normalized T-cell clonal expansion. Blood T cells, both CD4+ and CD8+, expanded clonally by week 6 at 0.1 to 3.0 mg/kg.

Assay used: immunoSEQ multiplex PCR; TCRdb lists only in-frame clones, some missing. This sample has more than 20,000 clones, with about 85% found just once. The CDR3 totals 13 residues. Note on this clone: Its antigen is unidentified. One end of the junction varies from germline; a read error may be responsible.

Sequencing used CD4+ or CD8+ T cells sorted from blood, obtained in a trial of the OX40 agonist ivuxolimab. The sequence came from an adult with an advanced solid tumor such as melanoma, head and neck, liver or kidney cancer. This chain joins TRBV23-1 and TRBJ1-4; D unclear. TRBV23-1 is an ORF, with its function uncertain. The CDR3, as DNA: TGCGCCAGCAGTCAGATCCCTAGGAGAAAAACTGTTTTT. It codes for CASSQIPRRKTVF.